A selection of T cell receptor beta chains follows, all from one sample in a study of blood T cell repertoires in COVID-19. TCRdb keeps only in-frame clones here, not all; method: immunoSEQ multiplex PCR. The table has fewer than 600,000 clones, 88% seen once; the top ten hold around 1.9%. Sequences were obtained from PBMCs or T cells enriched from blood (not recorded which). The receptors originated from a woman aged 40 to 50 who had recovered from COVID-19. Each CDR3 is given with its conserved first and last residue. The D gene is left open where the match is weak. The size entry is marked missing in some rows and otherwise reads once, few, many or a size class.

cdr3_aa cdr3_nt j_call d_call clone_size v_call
CASRGTPNTGELFF TGTGCCAGCAGGGGGACTCCGAACACCGGGGAGCTGTTTTTT TRBJ2-2 NA NA TRBV27
CASSETGSSSYNEQFF TGTGCCAGCAGCGAAACAGGAAGTAGCTCCTACAATGAGCAGTTCTTC TRBJ2-1 NA NA TRBV9
CASSGDRASSYNSPLHF TGTGCCAGTAGCGGCGACAGGGCGAGCTCCTATAATTCACCCCTCCACTTT TRBJ1-6 TRBD1 NA TRBV19
CASSPHTRRRLSGNTIYF TGTGCCAGCAGCCCCCATACACGGCGGCGTCTCTCTGGAAACACCATATATTTT TRBJ1-3 NA NA TRBV3-1/TRBV3-2
CASTPTGDTYGYTF TGTGCCAGCACTCCTACAGGGGATACCTATGGCTACACCTTC TRBJ1-2 TRBD1 NA TRBV6-5
CASSLEVRGRGNTEAFF TGTGCCAGCAGCTTAGAGGTCAGGGGGCGGGGGAACACTGAAGCTTTCTTT TRBJ1-1 TRBD1 NA TRBV7-2
CASSFQGAREAFF TGTGCCAGCAGCTTCCAGGGGGCGCGTGAAGCTTTCTTT TRBJ1-1 TRBD1 NA TRBV7-2
CASSTGTGNNEQFF TGTGCCAGTAGTACCGGGACAGGGAACAATGAGCAGTTCTTC TRBJ2-1 TRBD1 NA TRBV19
CASSKGQGPSYEQYF TGTGCCAGCAGCAAGGGACAGGGACCTTCCTACGAGCAGTACTTC TRBJ2-7 TRBD1 NA TRBV7-9
CSVVPGWSEAFF TGCAGCGTTGTGCCAGGGTGGTCTGAAGCTTTCTTT TRBJ1-1 NA NA TRBV29-1
CASSSGGQGDEKLFF TGTGCCAGCAGCTCGGGGGGACAGGGTGATGAAAAACTGTTTTTT TRBJ1-4 TRBD1 NA TRBV5-4
CASSLDPAALGYNEQFF TGCGCCAGCAGCTTGGATCCAGCGGCTTTAGGGTACAATGAGCAGTTCTTC TRBJ2-1 NA NA TRBV5-1
CATSDAGSTDTQYF TGTGCCACCAGTGATGCGGGGAGCACAGATACGCAGTATTTT TRBJ2-3 NA once TRBV24-1
CASQLDSYNEQFF TGTGCCAGCCAATTAGATTCCTACAATGAGCAGTTCTTC TRBJ2-1 NA NA TRBV6-5
CASSFGGGLYEQYF TGTGCCAGCAGTTTCGGGGGGGGCCTCTACGAGCAGTACTTC TRBJ2-7 TRBD2 once TRBV27
CASSQVPYGYTF TGTGCCAGCAGCCAAGTCCCTTATGGCTACACCTTC TRBJ1-2 NA NA TRBV14
CASSLDPGDYEQYF TGCGCCAGCAGCTTGGATCCGGGAGACTACGAGCAGTACTTC TRBJ2-7 NA NA TRBV5-1
CASSPARANYGYTF TGTGCCAGCTCACCGGCCAGGGCAAACTATGGCTACACCTTC TRBJ1-2 NA once TRBV18
CASSLVGRGAGYTF TGTGCCAGCAGCTTAGTCGGTAGGGGCGCTGGCTACACCTTC TRBJ1-2 NA once TRBV7-2
CASSWTGVETQYF TGTGCCAGTAGTTGGACAGGGGTAGAGACCCAGTACTTC TRBJ2-5 TRBD1 NA TRBV19
CASRARGHENTGELFF TGTGCCAGCAGAGCGCGGGGCCATGAAAACACCGGGGAGCTGTTTTTT TRBJ2-2 NA NA TRBV6-6
CASSQGQNYGYTF TGTGCCAGCAGCCAGGGACAGAACTATGGCTACACCTTC TRBJ1-2 TRBD1 NA TRBV12-3/TRBV12-4
CASSSMGLAAHEQFF TGCGCCAGCAGCTCGATGGGACTAGCGGCCCATGAGCAGTTCTTC TRBJ2-1 TRBD2 few TRBV5-1
CASSFRLAGERPAGELFF TGTGCCAGCAGCTTCCGACTAGCGGGAGAACGCCCCGCCGGGGAGCTGTTTTTT TRBJ2-2 TRBD2 NA TRBV7-8
CASSKGTGGGYTF TGTGCCAGCAGCAAAGGGACAGGGGGCGGCTACACCTTC TRBJ1-2 NA NA TRBV21-1
CASSLWEDHTIYF TGTGCCAGCAGCTTATGGGAGGACCACACCATATATTTT TRBJ1-3 NA NA TRBV7-6
CATSRGRDRGLPKRTDTQYF TGTGCCACCAGCAGAGGACGGGACAGGGGGCTCCCTAAACGCACAGATACGCAGTATTTT TRBJ2-3 TRBD1 NA TRBV15
CASGTSGRGSYNEQFF TGCGCCAGCGGGACTAGCGGGAGGGGCTCCTACAATGAGCAGTTCTTC TRBJ2-1 TRBD2 once TRBV5-1
CASSLQDSNQPQHF TGTGCCAGTAGCCTACAGGATAGCAATCAGCCCCAGCATTTT TRBJ1-5 NA NA TRBV19
CASSITGMNTEAFF TGTGCCAGCAGTATAACAGGGATGAACACTGAAGCTTTCTTT TRBJ1-1 NA NA TRBV9
CASSQVPEAYGYTF TGTGCCAGCAGCCAAGTCCCAGAGGCCTATGGCTACACCTTC TRBJ1-2 NA NA TRBV3-1/TRBV3-2
CATLRETALYEQYF TGTGCCACCCTTAGGGAGACCGCCTTATACGAGCAGTACTTC TRBJ2-7 NA NA TRBV28
CATSDSPGRYGYTF TGTGCCACCAGTGATTCTCCAGGGCGCTATGGCTACACCTTC TRBJ1-2 NA NA TRBV24-1
CATQREGEQYF TGTGCGACCCAGAGAGAGGGCGAGCAGTACTTC TRBJ2-7 NA NA TRBV5-4
CASSQVSGVIYNEQFF TGCGCCAGCAGCCAAGTGTCCGGGGTAATCTACAATGAGCAGTTCTTC TRBJ2-1 NA NA TRBV4-3
CASSQDNRAYEQYF TGCGCCAGCAGCCAAGATAATCGAGCCTACGAGCAGTACTTC TRBJ2-7 NA NA TRBV4-3
CSASIGAIGEKLFF TGCAGTGCTAGTATTGGGGCCATCGGGGAAAAACTGTTTTTT TRBJ1-4 NA NA TRBV20-1
CSASLGTSSGANVLTF TGCAGTGCTAGTCTAGGGACAAGCTCTGGGGCCAACGTCCTGACTTTC TRBJ2-6 NA few TRBV20-1
CASSSGQGHEQYF TGTGCCAGCAGCTCGGGACAGGGGCACGAGCAGTACTTC TRBJ2-7 TRBD1 NA TRBV12-3/TRBV12-4
CASRQDYRAYEQYF TGTGCCAGCAGACAGGACTACCGCGCCTACGAGCAGTACTTC TRBJ2-7 NA NA TRBV5-4
CASSVTGTPTTDTQYF TGTGCCAGCAGCGTAACCGGGACACCGACCACAGATACGCAGTATTTT TRBJ2-3 NA once TRBV9
CATSPGGTGNQPQHF TGTGCCACCAGTCCCGGCGGGACAGGGAATCAGCCCCAGCATTTT TRBJ1-5 TRBD1 NA TRBV24-1
CASSVQAGSNEQFF TGTGCCAGCAGCGTACAGGCGGGGTCCAATGAGCAGTTCTTC TRBJ2-1 NA NA TRBV9
CASSSQGGYHEQYF TGTGCCAGCAGCTCCCAGGGAGGTTACCACGAGCAGTACTTC TRBJ2-7 NA NA TRBV7-2
CASSLDRNTGELFF TGTGCCAGCAGCTTAGACAGAAACACCGGGGAGCTGTTTTTT TRBJ2-2 NA NA TRBV11-3